This T cell receptor (beta chain) emerged from a study of T cell responses to AZD1222 COVID-19 vaccine. Background on the study: It was second doses at about 4 or about 12 weeks that were pooled.

Measured with immunoSEQ multiplex PCR; TCRdb has only the in-frame clones, and not every one. The sample has under 130,000 clones; roughly 90% are singletons. Study outcomes and limitations: Spike-specific TCR depth and breadth grew after two AZD1222 doses. At baseline, seropositivity was found in only a handful of AZD1222 recipients. White British people made up most donors, females outnumbered males, and clonal diversity was possibly underestimated.

Concerning this clone: Its antigen is unidentified.

Sequencing used peripheral blood, obtained on day 0 of AZD1222 vaccination. This sequence originates from an adult in good health.

The CDR3 sequence: CASSYSIQAGAQETQYF. Here the CDR3 DNA reads TGTGCCAGCAGTTACTCGATCCAAGCAGGGGCTCAAGAGACCCAGTACTTC. The chain carries TRBV6-2 or TRBV6-3 and TRBJ2-5, with a tentative D call TRBD1 (6 bases). The CDR3 covers 17 residues. Germline V gene sequence: CDR1 MNHEY, CDR2 SVGEGT. The V end was cut by 0 bases, the J end by 2 bases, with 16 bases between.